This T cell receptor (beta chain) emerged from a study of CD8 T cells in ankylosing spondylitis. Each CDR3 protein is one row after TCRdb ran MiXCR on the 5' RACE reads. The top ten clones hold about 15% of a sample with roughly 150,000 distinct CDR3 sequences, just over 9.5% of them seen once. This CDR3 has 14 residues. CDR1 MDHEN and CDR2 SYDVKM come from the germline V gene. After removal of 3 bases from V and 4 bases from J, the junction contained 5 bases not matched to a gene. Whole-study findings and limits: Disease-linked clones were reportedly significantly enriched in matched ankylosing spondylitis synovial fluid. Among TCR beta sequences, a motif of several highly homologous variants appeared characteristic of ankylosing spondylitis blood.

The sample holds a few counts of this clonotype. Its antigen is currently unknown. Sequencing was done on a sample of blood, either unsorted or a sorted T cell fraction (not recorded which). The rearrangement uses TRBV28 and TRBJ1-1; 7 nucleotides agree with TRBD1. The TCR originated in a female donor with ankylosing spondylitis or in good health (not recorded which). The CDR3 DNA reads TGTGCCAGCAGTTTTAGTCGGGACAGCACTGAAGCTTTCTTT. Its protein is CASSFSRDSTEAFF. The full variable domain, in which reference TRBV28 and TRBJ1-1 provide the parts outside the CDR3, is DVKVTQSSRYLVKRTGEKVFLECVQDMDHENMFWYRQDPGLGLRLIYFSYDVKMKEKGDIPEGYSVSREKKERFSLILESASTNQTSMYLCASSFSRDSTEAFFGQGTRLTVV.